A single sample gave rise to the 9 T cell receptor beta chains below, sequenced in a study of T cells expressing NK-cell markers. For each CDR3 protein, TCRdb gives one entry from its re-call of the 5' RACE reads, without DNA. The sample data list about 260,000 distinct CDR3 sequences. Sequencing was performed on blood T cells: a sorted CD56 or NKG2C T cell subset, CD4+ or CD8+ T cells, or bulk PBMC T cells (not recorded which). The receptors stem from a woman between 18 and 69 years old in good health.

The rearrangement uses TRBV6-1 and TRBJ1-2; no DNA is available, so the TRBD1 call from TCRdb remains unchecked. The CDR3 contains 13 residues. Germline assignment: CDR1 MNHNS and CDR2 SASEGT. The CDR3: CASSAQGDYGYTF.

The V and J genes are TRBV7-8 and TRBJ1-6. The length of the CDR3 is 15 residues. Germline V lookup: CDR1 SGHVS, CDR2 FQNEAQ. This chain's CDR3 is CASSLWISNNSPLHF.

V is TRBV6-2 or TRBV6-3 and J is TRBJ2-4; TCRdb designates TRBD1, a call that cannot be tested without DNA. The germline V gene encodes CDR1 MNHEY and CDR2 SVGEGT. The CDR3 extends over 17 amino acids. The CDR3 sequence is CATGAAAAPSPKNIQYF.

This chain links TRBV20-1 with TRBJ1-2; as DNA is missing, the TRBD1 call by TCRdb cannot be tested. The CDR3 contains 13 residues. CDR1 DFQATT and CDR2 SNEGSKA come from the germline V gene (reference sequence). Here the CDR3 reads CSARLTGTYGYTF.

This rearrangement joins TRBV5-1 to TRBJ1-2. The germline V gene encodes CDR1 SGHRS and CDR2 YFSETQ. This CDR3 is built from 13 residues. The CDR3 here is CASSSDGSYGYTF.

The V gene is TRBV12-3 or TRBV12-4, the J gene TRBJ2-7; as DNA is missing, the TRBD2 call by TCRdb cannot be tested. The CDR3 runs 15 residues. The CDR3 here is CASSPRTSGTYEQYF.

The chain joins TRBV4-2 to TRBJ1-1; the TCRdb call, TRBD1, lacks DNA for checking. Germline V gives CDR1 LGHNA, CDR2 YNFKEQ. The CDR3 consists of 12 residues. The CDR3: CASSTRHRVPFF.

The rearrangement links TRBV9 to TRBJ2-1; TCRdb picks TRBD1, but there is no DNA to check that call. CDR3 length: 13 amino acids. From germline, CDR1 is SGDLS and CDR2 YYNGEE. CDR3 loop: CATTRDPGNEQFF.

The rearrangement joins TRBV7-9 to TRBJ1-1; checking the TCRdb D call of TRBD1 is not possible without DNA. CDR3 size: 12 residues. Per germline, CDR1 SEHNR and CDR2 FQNEAQ (reference sequence). This CDR3 is CASSLQRDEAFF.